The 12 T cell receptor beta chains reported below all come from one sample, sequenced in a study of T cell responses to AZD1222 COVID-19 vaccine. Assay used: immunoSEQ multiplex PCR; TCRdb lists only in-frame clones, some missing. The sample has 150,000 or so clones, over 80% seen once. Sequences were derived from peripheral blood, sampled 28 days after the second AZD1222 dose. The receptors shown here come from an adult who received the AZD1222 COVID-19 vaccine.

In its sample, this clone was seen a few times. The chain has TRBV7-3 and TRBJ2-2, with D possibly matching TRBD2 (6 bases). V dropped 1 base and J dropped 7 bases, with 10 bases sitting between them. This CDR3 contains 14 residues. The germline V gene has CDR1 SGHTA and CDR2 FQGTGA. Written as DNA, the CDR3 is TGTGCCAGCAGCTTAATTGGGGAGGTCGGGGAGCTGTTTTTT. It specifies CASSLIGEVGELFF.

This clone was found a few times. This chain links TRBV19 with TRBJ2-7, with 7 bases matching TRBD1. Germline V gene data show CDR1 as LNHDA and CDR2 as SQIVND (reference sequence). The V gene end was trimmed by 7 bases and the J gene end by 1 base; junction bases not matched to a gene: 7. The CDR3 covers 14 residues. The CDR3 is CASTNDRASYEQYF. CDR3 DNA: TGTGCCAGTACTAACGACAGGGCTTCCTACGAGCAGTACTTC.

The rearrangement links TRBV3-1 (or the pseudogene TRBV3-2) to TRBJ1-6; D is perhaps TRBD1 (5 bases). The CDR3 spans 16 residues. Trimming removed 4 bases from V and 7 bases from J, with 17 bases in between. CDR1 and CDR2 from the germline V gene are LGHDT and YNNKEL (reference sequence). In DNA, the CDR3 is TGTGCCAGCAGCCCCGAGGGAGGGCGGGGGAATTCACCCCTCCACTTT. Encoded protein: CASSPEGGRGNSPLHF.

The chain joins TRBV10-3 to TRBJ1-1, with D perhaps TRBD1 (5 bases). The CDR3 consists of 12 residues. Germline V gene lookup returns CDR1 ENHRY and CDR2 SYGVKD. Trimming stripped 10 bases from V and 4 bases from J, with 13 bases between. The CDR3 here is CATGGESTEAFF. DNA of the CDR3: TGTGCCACGGGGGGGGAATCCACTGAAGCTTTCTTT.

The chain joins TRBV5-4 to TRBJ2-3; tentatively, D is TRBD1 (6 bases). The CDR3 has 16 residues. CDR1 and CDR2 from the germline V gene are SGHNT and YYREEE (reference sequence). V was shortened by 0 bases and J by 4 bases, with 15 bases between the two germline ends. This CDR3 reads CASSLEGGRAADTQYF. For the CDR3, the DNA is TGTGCCAGCAGCTTGGAAGGGGGACGTGCGGCAGATACGCAGTATTTT.

V usage is TRBV29-1 and J usage is TRBJ2-7, with 11 bases aligning to TRBD1. The junction had 6 bases not matched to a gene; V was cut back by 1 base and J by 7 bases. The CDR3 is made up of 14 amino acids. Germline V CDR1 and CDR2: SQVTM, ANQGSEA. CDR3: CSVEGTGGMREQYF. The DNA of the CDR3 is TGCAGCGTTGAAGGGACAGGGGGCATGCGGGAGCAGTACTTC.

CDR3 DNA: TGTGCCTGGAGTGTTGGTCCCGGGGGGAGCCGCCGGTACTTC. Its translation is CAWSVGPGGSRRYF. J is TRBJ2-5 and V is TRBV30, with 7 bases that match TRBD2. Germline trimming cut 0 bases from V and 13 bases from J; bases unmatched to any gene: 14. Germline V gene data show CDR1 as GTSNPN and CDR2 as SVGIG (reference sequence). CDR3 size: 14 residues. Variable domain in full (rest from reference TRBV30 and TRBJ2-5): SQTIHQWPATLVQPVGSPLSLECTVEGTSNPNLYWYRQAAGRGLQLLFYSVGIGQISSEVPQNLSASRPQDRQFILSSKKLLLSDSGFYLCAWSVGPGGSRRYFGPGTRLLVL.

This clone was detected only once. The J gene is TRBJ2-7, the V gene TRBV11-2; D is possibly TRBD1 or TRBD2 (5 bases each). The CDR3 covers 14 residues. In germline, CDR1 is SGHAT, CDR2 FQNNGV. V was trimmed by 2 bases and J by 4 bases, leaving 12 bases between them. The CDR3 nucleotides are TGTGCCAGCAGCTTATTACGGGGCGGGTACGAGCAGTACTTC. Its protein product is CASSLLRGGYEQYF.

V usage is TRBV7-9 and J usage is TRBJ2-7; D uncertain. The CDR3 sequence is 12 residues long. The V gene's germline CDR1 is SEHNR and CDR2 FQNEAQ (reference sequence). V was cut by 2 bases and J by 1 base, with 3 bases left in between. Written as DNA, the CDR3 is TGTGCCAGCAGCTTACGGTCCTACGAGCAGTACTTC. It is translated as CASSLRSYEQYF. The whole variable domain, filled in from reference TRBV7-9 and TRBJ2-7, reads DTGVSQNPRHKITKRGQNVTFRCDPISEHNRLYWYRQTLGQGPEFLTYFQNEAQLEKSRLLSDRFSAERPKGSFSTLEIQRTEQGDSAMYLCASSLRSYEQYFGPGTRLTVT.

This rearrangement joins TRBV6-6 to TRBJ2-7; maybe TRBD1 (6 bases). Trimming shortened V by 1 base and J by 1 base, and 11 bases separated the two germline ends. The CDR3 totals 15 residues. In germline, CDR1 is MNHNY, CDR2 SVGAGI (reference sequence). The DNA for the CDR3 is TGTGCCAGCAGTTACTTGGAACAGGGTTCCTACGAGCAGTACTTC. Its translation: CASSYLEQGSYEQYF.

The V call is TRBV5-1, the J call TRBJ1-3; D is perhaps TRBD1 (5 bases). The V and J ends lost 3 bases and 7 bases respectively, with 11 bases between them. Germline CDR1 and CDR2: SGHRS and YFSETQ. The CDR3 runs to 13 residues. The CDR3 bases are TGCGCCAGCAGCTGGGATCAGGGTAACACCATATATTTT. It codes for CASSWDQGNTIYF.

The genes are TRBV9 and TRBJ2-5, with 9 nucleotides matching TRBD2. V lost 0 bases, J lost 1 base, and 7 bases stayed unmatched. There are 17 residues in the CDR3. Germline CDR1 reads SGDLS; CDR2 reads YYNGEE. CDR3 residues: CASSVDPSGGSQETQYF. The CDR3 nucleotides are TGTGCCAGCAGCGTAGATCCGAGCGGGGGGTCCCAAGAGACCCAGTACTTC.